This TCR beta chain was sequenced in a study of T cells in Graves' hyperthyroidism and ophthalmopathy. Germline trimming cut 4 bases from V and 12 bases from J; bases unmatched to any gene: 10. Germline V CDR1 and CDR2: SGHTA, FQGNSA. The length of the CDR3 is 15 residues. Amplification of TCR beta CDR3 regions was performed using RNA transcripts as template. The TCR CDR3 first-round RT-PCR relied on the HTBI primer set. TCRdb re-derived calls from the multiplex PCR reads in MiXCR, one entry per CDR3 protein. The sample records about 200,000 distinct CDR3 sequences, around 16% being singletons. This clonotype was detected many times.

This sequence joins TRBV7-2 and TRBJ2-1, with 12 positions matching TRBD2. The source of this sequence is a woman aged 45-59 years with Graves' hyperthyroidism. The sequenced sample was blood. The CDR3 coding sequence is TGTGCCAGCAGCTCGGGACTAGCGGGCGGGAAAGGGCAGTTCTTC. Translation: CASSSGLAGGKGQFF.